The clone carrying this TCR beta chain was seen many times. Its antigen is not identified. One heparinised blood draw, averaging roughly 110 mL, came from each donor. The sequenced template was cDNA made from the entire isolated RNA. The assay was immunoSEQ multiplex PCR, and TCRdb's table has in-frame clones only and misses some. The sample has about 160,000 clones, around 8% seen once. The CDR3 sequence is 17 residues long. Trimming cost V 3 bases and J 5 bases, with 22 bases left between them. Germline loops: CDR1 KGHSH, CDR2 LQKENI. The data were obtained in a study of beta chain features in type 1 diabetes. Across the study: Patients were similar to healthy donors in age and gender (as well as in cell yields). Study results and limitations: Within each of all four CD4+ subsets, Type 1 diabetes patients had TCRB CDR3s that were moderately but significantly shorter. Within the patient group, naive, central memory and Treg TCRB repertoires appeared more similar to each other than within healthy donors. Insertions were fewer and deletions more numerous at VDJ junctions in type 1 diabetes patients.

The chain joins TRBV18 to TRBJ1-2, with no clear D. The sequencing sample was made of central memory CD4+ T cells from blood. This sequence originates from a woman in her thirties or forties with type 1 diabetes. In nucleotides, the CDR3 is TGTGCCAGCTCACCCCCCGGGATGGCCCTCGGAGTGTATGGCTACACCTTC. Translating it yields CASSPPGMALGVYGYTF.